The clone carrying this T cell receptor (beta chain) was observed a handful of times. The data were taken from a study of T cells in Graves' hyperthyroidism and ophthalmopathy. From RNA transcripts, TCR beta CDR3 regions were amplified. The study used the HTBI primer set for a first-round RT-PCR of the TCR CDR3. One entry per CDR3 protein, called by TCRdb with MiXCR from the multiplex PCR reads. The sample yields 500,000 to 600,000 distinct CDR3 sequences, 15% to 20% seen once. Germline V gene sequence: CDR1 SQVTM, CDR2 ANQGSEA. V lost 6 bases and J lost 1; bases outside the gene matches: 6. This CDR3 comprises 14 residues.

The sample taken for sequencing was blood. This TCR derives from a man aged 35-49 years with Graves' ophthalmopathy. This chain links TRBV29-1 with TRBJ1-2; TRBD1 agrees at 9 bases. CDR3 nucleotide sequence: TGCAGCGTCCGGACAGGGGACATTAACTATGGCTACACCTTC. It codes for CSVRTGDINYGYTF.